This T cell receptor (beta chain) originates from a study of shared clonotypes between healthy human individuals. Findings and caveats of the study: Rarefaction demonstrated incomplete sorted-subset sequencing despite large depth.

Cells designated naive CD8 were CD45RO-negative and were positively selected for CCR7, with terminally differentiated effector memory CD45RA+ cells excluded. Trimming took 5 bases from V and 2 from J; bases not matched to a gene: 12. Germline-derived CDR1 and CDR2 are PRHDT and FYEKMQ (reference sequence). The CDR3 spans 16 residues. Profiled with immunoSEQ multiplex PCR; TCRdb holds only in-frame clones, not every one. The sample shows around 2,100,000 clones, around 96% of them seen only once. With regard to this clone: The target antigen is unknown.

Source material: naive CD8+ T cells sorted from blood. This chain joins TRBV13 and TRBJ2-7; 7 bases map to TRBD1. The clonotype comes from a young man in good health. CDR3 nucleotide sequence: TGTGCCAGCAGCCGAACCGGGACAGACTTCACCTACGAGCAGTACTTC. This encodes CASSRTGTDFTYEQYF.